This TCR beta chain was sequenced for a study of cytomegalovirus exposure and HLA in healthy donors (dated by TCRdb to about 2017). At the level of the whole study: An earlier analysis of approximately 590 of the donors reported roughly 270 Gb of sequence data and about 100 million unique TCR beta sequences from about 179 million T cells. An early release that covered about 600 HLA-typed donors contained approximately 320 gigabases of sequencing data and around 80 million unique TCR sequences. Of the approximately 370 genotyped donors, approximately 80% were placed in the genetic ancestry cluster associated with self-reported Caucasian donors. The study was designed to test whether signatures of past pathogen exposure could be identified by cataloging public T cell receptors. The study profiled the T cell repertoires of about 720 subjects by immunosequencing and related them to cytomegalovirus serostatus. In addition to the first cohort of 500 to 850 subjects, a separate validation cohort of around 110 different subjects was used. High-throughput TCR immunosequencing, statistical association of individual TCRs with disease status, and machine learning were combined to predict cytomegalovirus infection status. A later analysis re-examined previously published TCR beta repertoires from more than 550 donors and added high-resolution HLA genotyping to investigate patterns of TCR occurrence. In the later analysis, no new phenotypic data were used to find candidate immune exposures; instead, reliance was placed on TCR beta sequences and their occurrence across donors. In an earlier analysis of 587 of the donors, high-throughput TCR beta sequencing was used to judge whether each TCR beta V gene segment behaved as functional or pseudogenic. Donor age, sex, ethnicity and CMV serostatus were collected together with the repertoire data. A later genetic analysis took genome-wide SNP genotypes for about 65% of the 666 donors and used that subset as a discovery cohort. All discovery cohort repertoires had been generated using a single sequencing platform. Both class I and class II loci were covered by HLA typing, at four-digit resolution. Typing coverage differed by locus: A, B, C, DRB1 and DQB1 were typed in about 620-630 donors, DQA1 in 500 to 550, DPA1 in approximately 600, and DPB1 in approximately 450. Roughly 5 DR-DQ haplotypes were handled as single units for association and clustering because linkage in the cohort was strong. Among 398 genotyped donors of the cohort, an average of around 250,000 unique TCR beta nucleotide sequences was sequenced per donor, of which about 19% were non-productive. Paper-wide results and their limitations: This cohort had only TCR beta chains sequenced, and the lack of alpha or paired-chain data limited which features could be detected. When HLA alleles, especially DR and DQ, strongly co-occurred, attributing TCR associations to individual alleles was difficult. It was suggested by the authors that the approach could potentially be generalized to other disease states and immunological phenotypes. While some public TCRs were present in many individuals, most TCR sequences turned up only very rarely across donors. V-gene and J-gene trimming of TCR beta chains was associated with a missense DCLRE1C variant in a later genetic analysis, and the association was replicated in an independent cohort. A later analysis reported that several top co-occurrence clusters appeared linked to parvovirus B19, influenza, CMV and Epstein-Barr virus. In a later analysis, HLA-associated TCR beta chains were found to be more clonally expanded and to have lower generation probabilities than equally common non-associated chains. Compared with the roughly 700-donor mean, donors in an Asian-associated ancestry cluster had fewer N-insertions in productive TCRs, according to a later genetic analysis. Most CMV-associated TCR beta chains appeared to be HLA-restricted in a later analysis, and the HLA associations seemed to be driven largely by CMV exposure. The presence/absence analyses assumed that sequencing depth was roughly uniform across donors, and that assumption may not be true. Because counts were too low, some 17 rarely observed V segments, including chromosome 9 orphons, were excluded from the earlier analysis of under 650 of the donors. Because some donors lacked HLA typing at each locus, the association tests relied only on the typed subset. Broadly in line with IMGT annotations, most TCR beta V segments showed up in productive rearrangements about 87% or about 30% of the time in an earlier analysis of around 600 of the donors. A later analysis found that TCR association rates varied across HLA loci, with DRB1 alleles showing the most associated TCRs and HLA-C alleles the fewest. Cytomegalovirus status was reported to be diagnosed by the classifier with high specificity and sensitivity in both the original and validation cohorts. Correlated functional status among segregating V segments might be attributable to linkage disequilibrium, but an unknown experimental factor could not be ruled out. CMV serostatus was the only immune exposure information available for the cohort. A cluster of highly shared sequence variants was judged likely to represent a technical artifact of the sequencing pipeline. The study listed 164 TCR beta chains as associated with cytomegalovirus. Because the 87-base-pair reads could not distinguish some IMGT-functional V segments, including TRBV6-2 and TRBV6-3, those segments were excluded. A further reported finding was that TCR beta sequences accurately predicted the HLA-A and HLA-B alleles for most subjects in the first cohort. In vitro tests confirmed that a few of the cytomegalovirus-associated TCR beta chains recognize cytomegalovirus antigens. In a later analysis, about 17,000 TCR beta sequences were associated with specific HLA alleles at a false discovery rate of 0.05.

The protocol used for the library was the immunoSEQ multiplex PCR assay. A mixture of 60 forward primers for TCR Vbeta segments and 13 reverse primers for TCR Jbeta segments was used in the multiplex PCR. A multiplex PCR assay on genomic DNA amplified the CDR3 region of rearranged TCR beta genes. Amplified TCR beta libraries were sequenced as 87-base-pair reads on the Illumina HiSeq System. Per the original workflow: Across the roughly 700 repertoires, a later analysis counted roughly 77 million unique TCR beta chains, around 11 million of which were shared by at least two donors. Raw reads were error-corrected and collapsed into unique sequences with a nearest-neighbor algorithm that merged closely related sequences to remove PCR and sequencing errors. To assign V, D and J gene segments, CDR3 sequences were aligned to IMGT reference sequences. Each retained sequence needed at least a six-nucleotide match to both a V gene segment and a J gene segment. A rearrangement counted as productive if the CDR3 had no stop codons and remained in frame with V and J, and every other rearrangement counted as non-productive. Following IMGT convention, CDR3 was defined as the stretch from the second conserved V-encoded cysteine to the conserved J-encoded phenylalanine. The earlier analysis of roughly 590 of the donors excluded sequences that lacked an unambiguous match to a single V gene segment. In an earlier analysis of several hundred of the donors, a V segment was called functional when productive rearrangements were above 56.7%, and segregating when the standard deviation between donors exceeded 5%. To diagnose cytomegalovirus status from the catalog of TCR beta chain sequences, a statistical classification framework was built. A later analysis assigned V and J genes by comparing TCR nucleotide sequences with IMGT/GENE-DB human TR gene sequences. The TCRdist pipeline was used in a later analysis to assign CDR3 sequences and most-parsimonious VDJ recombination scenarios. In a later analysis, each TCR beta chain was defined by its CDR3 amino acid sequence together with its V-gene family, and reads without a unique V-gene family were excluded. In a later analysis, nearly 600 highly shared, low-generation-probability nucleotide sequences were removed to address suspected cross-contamination and a sequencing artifact. For each public chain, a later analysis derived a clonal expansion index from normalized ranks of inferred template counts within each repertoire. In a later analysis, generation probabilities were computed using a VDJ recombination model fitted to out-of-frame rearrangements, and the results were checked against IGoR. In a later analysis, TCR-TCR, TCR-HLA and TCR-CMV co-occurrence was scored with hypergeometric tests, and a repertoire-size bias correction was applied to TCR pairs. To estimate false discovery rates, a later analysis permuted the HLA or CMV assignments 20 times. In a later analysis, co-occurring TCRs were grouped with DBSCAN, and TCRdist sequence similarity was added when clustering was performed within HLA-allele-positive subsets. Repertoires with fewer than 30,000 or more than 120,000 public chains, plus five repertoires with anomalous nucleotide sharing, were excluded from co-occurrence clustering. The clones in this table, taken by TCRdb from immuneACCESS, are in-frame only. Not every clone is retained; where verified, under half of the shortfall comes from an unresolved V gene, and the cause of the rest is unknown. That table is the source of V, J and clone size, and D and trimming were worked out from the DNA. This sample has 100,000 or so clones in its table, and nearly 15% of those were observed once. Clones ranked in the top ten supply 0.83% of the sample.

The cohort comprised some 730 healthy bone marrow donors. At the time of sampling, all cohort members were nominally healthy, though unrecorded immune exposures were likely present. The donor was CMV seronegative and belonged to the group of 352 seronegative cohort members. Each donor provided a peripheral blood sample, and peripheral blood mononuclear cells were used for TCR beta sequencing. Genomic DNA extraction from the blood cell samples was performed with the Qiagen DNeasy Blood Extraction Kit. Trimming accounts for 0 bases at V and 5 bases at J, while the number of junction bases matched to no gene is 6. CDR1 SGHTA and CDR2 FQGNSA were looked up in the germline V gene. The CDR3 contains 16 residues, cysteine and phenylalanine counted. The retained sequence is limited to the CDR3, 48 bases, with the frame set at the first base. This clone showed up just a few times. Its antigen has not been determined. No base quality values were provided; no much bigger clone lies one nucleotide off.

The TCR originated in a female donor in good health and CMV-seronegative. Recombination joined TRBV7-2 with TRBJ2-2, with 7 middle bases fitting TRBD2. Sequenced sample: PBMCs. The CDR3 has the sequence CASSLAGGFTTGELFF. The sequenced DNA: TGTGCCAGCAGCTTAGCGGGGGGGTTTACAACCGGGGAGCTGTTTTTT.